This T cell receptor (beta chain) was sequenced during a study of blood T cell repertoires in COVID-19 (dated by TCRdb to 2018 to 2020). Regarding the study in general: Collaborator samples came from the United States, Italy and Spain and covered acute and convalescent phases of COVID-19. A freely available public database, intended as a resource for researchers studying the immune response to SARS-CoV-2, is where the repertoires were released. The prospective study material was composed of cDNA or gDNA derived from T cells, B-cell-depleted T cells, or PBMCs. The sample metadata nearly always contained a de-identified subject ID, COVID-19 status, age in years and sex. Samples came from the ongoing ImmuneRACE study (first 160 participants) plus 1,254 subjects from 6 global collaborators. Subjects who had been exposed to COVID-19, were actively infected with it, or had recovered from it provided the deeply sampled blood TCRbeta repertoires that made up the dataset. Where HLA class I and class II types were available, the types were taken from metadata supplied by the sample provider, not from assay-based typing. Results and caveats for the whole study, not just this receptor: The quantity of clinical and demographic metadata differed by source and by participant and was supplied without curation.

This clone was seen more than once but under ten times. It lacks a known antigen. Base quality data are lacking; no much larger clone is found one base away. TCRbeta CDR3 regions were amplified from genomic DNA by means of the immunoSEQ Assay, a bias-controlled multiplex PCR. As for the authors' bioinformatics: The number of nucleated cells in each sample was estimated from the amplification of reference gene primers within the assay. To quantify the absolute abundance of each unique TCRbeta CDR3 rearrangement, sequence reads were collapsed and filtered. For each sample, productive Simpson clonality was calculated as the square root of Simpson's diversity index over productive rearrangements. TCRdb obtained this table from immuneACCESS and retained in-frame rearrangements with V and J assigned. These tables miss some clones; where compared with another copy, unresolved V genes account for less than half of the shortfall, and the remainder is unexplained. V and J calls and clone size are those listed in that table; D and trimming were worked out from the DNA. The table for this sample lists about 180,000 clones; 89% of them were counted only once. About 2.1% of the sample comes from the top ten.

In the prospective study, participants were roughly 18 to 100 years old, resided in 24 geographic areas of the United States, and were enrolled through a virtual design. In the prospective study, cohorts were assigned on the basis of participant-reported clinical history obtained from a screening survey and a study questionnaire. In the prospective study, mobile phlebotomists collected whole blood, serum and a nasopharyngeal or oropharyngeal swab from each participant. Additional blood draws and questionnaires over an approximately two-month period could optionally be provided by prospective study participants. Before DNA extraction, prospective study blood samples were shipped either frozen or at room temperature. Compared with germline, V lacks 6 bases and J lacks 4 bases; bases without a gene match: 7. Via the germline V gene, CDR1 is MNHEY and CDR2 SVGAGI. Reading from cysteine to phenylalanine, the CDR3 counts 14 amino acids. Just the 42-base CDR3 DNA is kept, in frame starting at base 1.

The receptor's source is a woman aged 40 to 50 with acute COVID-19. Sequenced input: PBMCs or T cells enriched from blood (not recorded which). The rearranged chain carries TRBV6-5 and TRBJ1-1, and 8 junctional nucleotides match TRBD1. The CDR3 in this case is CASSQGAYSTEAFF. The sequence in DNA is TGTGCCAGCAGCCAGGGGGCCTATAGCACTGAAGCTTTCTTT.